These T cell receptor beta chains were read from a single sample in a study of blood T cell repertoires in COVID-19. Assay: immunoSEQ multiplex PCR; the TCRdb copy retains only in-frame clones and omits some. The repertoire holds under 65,000 clones, less than 90% seen once, with 1.3% in the top ten. The sequenced material came from peripheral blood. These TCRs come from a man between 60 and 75 years old with acute or convalescent COVID-19. Each CDR3 is given with its conserved first and last residue. A D gene is named only where the DNA matches it firmly. Not every row has a clone size; where given, it reads once, few, many or a size class.

j_call d_call v_call clone_size cdr3_aa cdr3_nt
TRBJ2-1 . TRBV19 many CASSPGQQMYNEQFF TGTGCCAGTAGCCCCGGACAGCAAATGTACAATGAGCAGTTCTTC
TRBJ2-3 . TRBV24-1 . CATRTAGPTDTQYF TGTGCCACCAGGACGGCAGGGCCCACAGATACGCAGTATTTT
TRBJ2-7 . TRBV11-2 . CASSFYRAYEQYF TGTGCCAGCAGCTTCTACAGGGCCTACGAGCAGTACTTC
TRBJ1-5 . TRBV7-9 . CASSSGQLQHF TGTGCCAGCAGCTCAGGACAGCTCCAGCATTTT
TRBJ1-1 TRBD1 TRBV14 . CASSQGRDRGLYTEAFF TGTGCCAGCAGCCAAGGCCGGGACAGGGGGCTTTACACTGAAGCTTTCTTT
TRBJ1-5 . TRBV6-2/TRBV6-3 . CASSYSDTSNQPQHF TGTGCCAGCAGTTACAGCGATACTAGCAATCAGCCCCAGCATTTT
TRBJ1-1 TRBD1 TRBV10-2 . CASSERGRDTEAFF TGCGCCAGCAGTGAGAGGGGGCGGGACACTGAAGCTTTCTTT
TRBJ1-5 . TRBV4-2 once CASKRLKVSNQPQHF TGTGCCAGCAAGCGGTTAAAGGTAAGCAATCAGCCCCAGCATTTT
TRBJ2-7 TRBD1 TRBV5-1 . CASSLVSGQGSVEQYF TGCGCCAGCAGCTTGGTTTCGGGACAGGGATCCGTCGAGCAGTACTTC
TRBJ2-7 TRBD1 TRBV27 few CASSGRDRGRGSSYEQYF TGTGCCAGCAGTGGCCGGGACAGGGGACGGGGGAGCTCCTACGAGCAGTACTTC
TRBJ2-4 . TRBV6-5 few CASVRENIQYF TGTGCCAGCGTCCGGGAAAACATTCAGTACTTC
TRBJ1-2 TRBD1 TRBV4-1 . CASSPQTGQGQGYTF TGCGCCAGCAGCCCCCAAACGGGACAGGGGCAGGGCTACACCTTC
TRBJ1-2 TRBD1 TRBV2 once CASSRGDSGF TGTGCCAGCAGTCGAGGGGACAGCGGCTTC
TRBJ1-5 . TRBV4-2 few CASSQERGTNQPQHF TGTGCCAGCAGCCAAGAGAGGGGGACAAATCAGCCCCAGCATTTT
TRBJ2-5 TRBD1 TRBV2 . CASSLDRSQETQYF TGTGCCAGCAGTCTGGACAGGTCCCAAGAGACCCAGTACTTC
TRBJ1-2 TRBD1 TRBV6-4 . CASSAQQGTGGYTF TGTGCCAGCAGTGCCCAACAGGGGACGGGTGGCTACACCTTC
TRBJ2-7 . TRBV19 . CASSMRGPRLQNVTYEQYF TGTGCCAGTAGTATGCGGGGTCCGAGACTTCAAAACGTTACCTACGAGCAGTACTTC
TRBJ2-7 . TRBV2 . CASSEARFRRVGQQYEQYF TGTGCCAGCAGTGAAGCGCGGTTCCGGCGGGTTGGACAGCAATACGAGCAGTACTTC
TRBJ1-5 TRBD1 TRBV24-1 once CATSGDSSQPQHF TGTGCCACCAGCGGGGACAGCAGCCAGCCCCAGCATTTT
TRBJ2-2 . TRBV18 . CASSPPRINTGELFF TGTGCCAGCTCACCGCCCAGAATAAACACCGGGGAGCTGTTTTTT
TRBJ1-1 TRBD1 TRBV18 . CASSPRTGGFNTEAFF TGTGCCAGCTCACCACGGACAGGGGGATTTAACACTGAAGCTTTCTTT
TRBJ1-1 . TRBV18 . CASSPSRDTEAFF TGTGCCAGCTCACCAAGCAGGGACACTGAAGCTTTCTTT
TRBJ2-5 . TRBV28 . CASQSRRETQYF TGTGCCAGCCAATCTAGGCGAGAGACCCAGTACTTC
TRBJ2-2 . TRBV6-6 . CASSYTRDTGELFF TGTGCCAGCAGTTACACCCGGGACACCGGGGAGCTGTTTTTT
TRBJ2-3 TRBD2 TRBV2 . CASTKGLAGSDTQYF TGTGCCAGCACCAAGGGACTAGCGGGAAGCGATACGCAGTATTTT
TRBJ1-1 TRBD1 TRBV6-2/TRBV6-3 . CASSYSPRTGGAFF TGTGCCAGCAGTTACTCCCCTAGGACAGGGGGAGCTTTCTTT
TRBJ2-7 TRBD1 TRBV18 once CASSPQGQLLSYEQYF TGTGCCAGCTCACCCCAGGGACAGCTACTCTCCTACGAGCAGTACTTC
TRBJ2-1 . TRBV21-1 . CASSKILTRPTVSSYNEQFF TGTGCCAGCAGCAAGATCCTCACACGCCCGACAGTAAGCTCCTACAATGAGCAGTTCTTC
TRBJ2-3 TRBD2 TRBV7-6 . CASSLGASGGTDTQYF TGTGCCAGCAGCCTGGGGGCTAGCGGGGGCACAGATACGCAGTATTTT
TRBJ2-7 TRBD1 TRBV7-2 . CASSTRQGNEQYF TGTGCCAGCAGCACCCGACAGGGGAACGAGCAGTACTTC
TRBJ2-7 TRBD1 TRBV7-9 . CASTSGQGAAYEQYF TGTGCCAGCACTTCCGGACAGGGCGCCGCCTACGAGCAGTACTTC
TRBJ2-7 TRBD1 TRBV7-9 . CASSPGTGSYEQYF TGTGCCAGCAGCCCCGGGACAGGGTCCTACGAGCAGTACTTC
TRBJ1-5 . TRBV6-5 . CASKPIGGGQPQHF TGTGCCAGCAAACCAATCGGGGGGGGACAGCCCCAGCATTTT
TRBJ2-5 . TRBV7-2 . CASSLGQTNQETQYF TGTGCCAGCAGCTTAGGGCAGACTAACCAAGAGACCCAGTACTTC
TRBJ2-3 . TRBV9 once CASSSLPGGTDTQYF TGTGCCAGCAGCTCGCTTCCCGGGGGCACAGATACGCAGTATTTT
TRBJ2-5 TRBD2 TRBV4-1 . CASSQLGTSRETQYF TGCGCCAGCAGCCAGCTCGGGACTAGCAGAGAGACCCAGTACTTC
TRBJ2-7 . TRBV5-4 . CASSSPGRVGEQYF TGTGCCAGCAGCTCCCCCGGCAGGGTGGGAGAGCAGTACTTC
TRBJ2-4 . TRBV5-1 . CASSLGGLPENFIQYF TGCGCCAGCAGCTTGGGGGGGCTCCCGGAGAATTTCATTCAGTACTTC
TRBJ2-3 TRBD2 TRBV28 . CASSLTSGFTDTQYF TGTGCCAGCAGTTTGACTAGCGGCTTCACAGATACGCAGTATTTT
TRBJ2-2 TRBD2 TRBV7-9 . CASSLRPGTSGGNTGELFF TGTGCCAGCAGCTTAAGACCCGGGACTAGCGGGGGGAACACCGGGGAGCTGTTTTTT
TRBJ1-1 . TRBV2 . CASAVTANTEAFF TGTGCCAGCGCCGTAACAGCAAACACTGAAGCTTTCTTT
TRBJ1-1 TRBD1 TRBV27 . CASSLRGRLTEAFF TGTGCCAGCAGTTTAAGGGGGCGGCTGACTGAAGCTTTCTTT
TRBJ1-1 TRBD1 TRBV7-9 . CASSQGVITGSYTEAFF TGTGCCAGCAGCCAGGGGGTAATCACAGGTAGCTACACTGAAGCTTTCTTT
TRBJ1-6 . TRBV5-1 . CASSLPSLPEGF TGCGCCAGCAGCTTGCCCTCACTACCCGAGGGCTTT
TRBJ2-2 TRBD2 TRBV9 . CASYGLAGSPWGTGELFF TGTGCCAGCTACGGGCTAGCGGGTTCTCCCTGGGGGACCGGGGAGCTGTTTTTT
TRBJ2-7 . TRBV6-6 . CASSYRLDNVYEQYF TGTGCCAGCAGTTACAGGCTGGACAACGTTTACGAGCAGTACTTC
TRBJ1-4 . TRBV10-3 . CAISDGTWNEKLFF TGTGCCATCAGTGATGGGACATGGAATGAAAAACTGTTTTTT
TRBJ2-3 TRBD2 TRBV7-8 . CASSRDRGGGADTQYF TGTGCCAGCAGCCGAGACCGGGGGGGCGGGGCAGATACGCAGTATTTT
TRBJ1-6 . TRBV18 . CASSPVSGVVNSPLHF TGTGCCAGCTCACCAGTCTCGGGGGTTGTCAATTCACCCCTCCACTTT
TRBJ1-4 TRBD1 TRBV4-1 . CASSQPWTGGEKLFF TGCGCCAGCAGCCAGCCCTGGACAGGGGGTGAAAAACTGTTTTTT
TRBJ2-3 . TRBV13 . CASSLAFSTDTQYF TGTGCCAGCAGCTTAGCGTTTAGCACAGATACGCAGTATTTT
TRBJ2-1 TRBD2 TRBV14 once CASSQSRTSGYNEQFF TGTGCCAGCAGCCAGAGTCGGACTAGCGGATACAATGAGCAGTTCTTC
TRBJ2-7 TRBD2 TRBV14 few CASSPRLAGGPPRIYEQYF TGTGCCAGCAGCCCTCGGCTAGCGGGGGGCCCCCCGAGGATCTACGAGCAGTACTTC